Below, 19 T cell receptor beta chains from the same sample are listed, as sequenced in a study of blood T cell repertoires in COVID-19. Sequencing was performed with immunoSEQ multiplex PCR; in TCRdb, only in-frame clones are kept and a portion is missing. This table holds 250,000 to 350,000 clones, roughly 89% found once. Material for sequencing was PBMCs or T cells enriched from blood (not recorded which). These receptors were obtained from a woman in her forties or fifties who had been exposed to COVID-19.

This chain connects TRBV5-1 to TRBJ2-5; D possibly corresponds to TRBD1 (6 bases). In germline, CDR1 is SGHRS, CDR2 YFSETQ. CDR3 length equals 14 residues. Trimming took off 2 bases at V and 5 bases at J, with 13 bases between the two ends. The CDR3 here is CASSLQGVWETQYF. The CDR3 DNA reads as TGCGCCAGCAGCTTACAGGGAGTCTGGGAGACCCAGTACTTC. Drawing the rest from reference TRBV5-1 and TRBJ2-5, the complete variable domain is KAGVTQTPRYLIKTRGQQVTLSCSPISGHRSVSWYQQTPGQGLQFLFEYFSETQRNKGNFPGRFSGRQFSNSRSEMNVSTLELGDSALYLCASSLQGVWETQYFGPGTRLLVL.

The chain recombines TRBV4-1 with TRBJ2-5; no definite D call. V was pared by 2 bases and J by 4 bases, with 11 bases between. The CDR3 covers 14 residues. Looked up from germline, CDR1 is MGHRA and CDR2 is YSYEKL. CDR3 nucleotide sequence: TGCGCCAGCAGCCAATCCACTTATGGAGAGACCCAGTACTTC. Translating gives CASSQSTYGETQYF.

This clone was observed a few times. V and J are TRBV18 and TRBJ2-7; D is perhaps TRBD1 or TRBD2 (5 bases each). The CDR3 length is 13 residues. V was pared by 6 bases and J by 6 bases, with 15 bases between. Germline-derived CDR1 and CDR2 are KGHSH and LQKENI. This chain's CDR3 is CASSPGSTGEQYF. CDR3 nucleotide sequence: TGTGCCAGCTCCCCAGGGAGCACCGGCGAGCAGTACTTC.

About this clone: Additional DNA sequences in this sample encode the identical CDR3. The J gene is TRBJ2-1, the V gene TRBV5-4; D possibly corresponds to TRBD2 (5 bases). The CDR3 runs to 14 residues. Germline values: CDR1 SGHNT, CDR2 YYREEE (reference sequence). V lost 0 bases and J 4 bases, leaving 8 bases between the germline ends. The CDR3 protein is CASSLGGSYNEQFF. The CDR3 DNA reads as TGTGCCAGCAGCTTGGGCGGGTCGTACAATGAGCAGTTCTTC.

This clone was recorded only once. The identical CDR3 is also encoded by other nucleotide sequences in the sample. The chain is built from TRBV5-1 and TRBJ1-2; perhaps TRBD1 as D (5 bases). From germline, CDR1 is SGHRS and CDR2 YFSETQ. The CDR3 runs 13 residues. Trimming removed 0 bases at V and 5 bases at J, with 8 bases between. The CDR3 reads CASSLDRLYGYTF. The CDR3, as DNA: TGCGCCAGCAGCTTGGACAGGCTTTATGGCTACACCTTC.

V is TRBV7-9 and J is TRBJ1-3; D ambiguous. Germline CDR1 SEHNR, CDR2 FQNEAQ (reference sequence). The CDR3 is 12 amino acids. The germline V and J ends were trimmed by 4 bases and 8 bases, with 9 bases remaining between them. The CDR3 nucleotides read TGTGCCAGCAGCTCCCCGGTGGACACCATATATTTT. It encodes CASSSPVDTIYF.

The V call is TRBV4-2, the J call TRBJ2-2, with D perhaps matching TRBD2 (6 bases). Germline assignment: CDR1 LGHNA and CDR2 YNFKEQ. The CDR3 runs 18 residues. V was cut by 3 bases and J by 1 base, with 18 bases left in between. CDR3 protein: CASSHPTGRGRNTGELFF. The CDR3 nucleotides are TGTGCCAGCAGCCACCCGACTGGGCGGGGAAGGAACACCGGGGAGCTGTTTTTT.

CDR3 residues: CASSQGTGREQYF. The CDR3, as DNA: TGCGCCAGCAGCCAAGGGACAGGGAGGGAGCAGTACTTC. This chain links TRBV4-1 with TRBJ2-7, with 8 bases fitting TRBD1. Trimming took 1 base from V and 7 from J; bases not matched to a gene: 3. The CDR3 has 13 amino acids. Germline lookup yields CDR1 MGHRA and CDR2 YSYEKL.

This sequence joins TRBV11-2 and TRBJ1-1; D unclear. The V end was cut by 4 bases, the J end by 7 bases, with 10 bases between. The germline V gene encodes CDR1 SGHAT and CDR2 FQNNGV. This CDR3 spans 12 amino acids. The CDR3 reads CASSSARVEAFF. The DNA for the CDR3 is TGTGCCAGCAGCTCGGCCCGGGTTGAAGCTTTCTTT.

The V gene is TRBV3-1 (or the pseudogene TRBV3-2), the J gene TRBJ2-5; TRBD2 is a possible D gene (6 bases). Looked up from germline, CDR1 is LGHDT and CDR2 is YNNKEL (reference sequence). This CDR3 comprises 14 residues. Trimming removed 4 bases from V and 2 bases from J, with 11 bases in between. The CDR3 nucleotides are TGTGCCAGCAGCCTATGGAGGGATCAAGAGACCCAGTACTTC. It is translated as CASSLWRDQETQYF.

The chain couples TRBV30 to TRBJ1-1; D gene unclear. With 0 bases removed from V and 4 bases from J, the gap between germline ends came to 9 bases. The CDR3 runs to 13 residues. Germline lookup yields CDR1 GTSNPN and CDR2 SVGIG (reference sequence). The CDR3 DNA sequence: TGTGCCTGGAGTGTACACCGGGGCACTGAAGCTTTCTTT. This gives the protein CAWSVHRGTEAFF.

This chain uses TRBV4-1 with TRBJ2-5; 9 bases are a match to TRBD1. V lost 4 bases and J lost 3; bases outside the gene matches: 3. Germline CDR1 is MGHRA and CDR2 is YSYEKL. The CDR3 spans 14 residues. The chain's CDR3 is CASSPDRGKETQYF. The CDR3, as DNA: TGCGCCAGCAGCCCTGACAGGGGGAAAGAGACCCAGTACTTC.

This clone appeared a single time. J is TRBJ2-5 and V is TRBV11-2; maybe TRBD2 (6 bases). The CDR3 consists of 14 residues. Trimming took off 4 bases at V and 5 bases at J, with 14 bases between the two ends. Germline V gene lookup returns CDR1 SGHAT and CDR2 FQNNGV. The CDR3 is CASSSSRGGETQYF. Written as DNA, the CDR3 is TGTGCCAGCAGCTCCTCCCGTGGAGGGGAGACCCAGTACTTC.

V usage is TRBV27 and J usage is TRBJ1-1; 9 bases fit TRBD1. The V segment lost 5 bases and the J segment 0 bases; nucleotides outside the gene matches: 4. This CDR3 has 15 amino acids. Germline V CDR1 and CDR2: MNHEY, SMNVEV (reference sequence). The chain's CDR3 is CASSPRDRVNTEAFF. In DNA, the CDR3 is TGTGCCAGCAGTCCGCGGGACAGGGTGAACACTGAAGCTTTCTTT.

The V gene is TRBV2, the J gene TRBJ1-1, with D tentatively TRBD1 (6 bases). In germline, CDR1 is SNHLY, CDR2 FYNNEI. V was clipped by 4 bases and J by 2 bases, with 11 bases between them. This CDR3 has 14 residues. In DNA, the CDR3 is TGTGCCAGCAGTGCATCGGACAGAAACACTGAAGCTTTCTTT. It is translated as CASSASDRNTEAFF.

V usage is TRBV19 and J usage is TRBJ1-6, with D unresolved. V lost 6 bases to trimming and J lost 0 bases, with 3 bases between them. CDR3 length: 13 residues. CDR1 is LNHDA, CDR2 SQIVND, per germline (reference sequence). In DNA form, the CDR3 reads TGTGCCAGTAGGAGCTCCTATAATTCACCCCTCCACTTT. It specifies CASRSSYNSPLHF.

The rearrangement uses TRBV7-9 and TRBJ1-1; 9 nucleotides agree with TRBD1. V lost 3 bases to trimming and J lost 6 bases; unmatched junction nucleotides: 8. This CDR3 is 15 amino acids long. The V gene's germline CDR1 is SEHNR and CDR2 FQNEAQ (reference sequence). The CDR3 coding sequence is TGTGCCAGCAGCTTGAAGGGACAGGGACGAGCTGAAGCTTTCTTT. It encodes CASSLKGQGRAEAFF.

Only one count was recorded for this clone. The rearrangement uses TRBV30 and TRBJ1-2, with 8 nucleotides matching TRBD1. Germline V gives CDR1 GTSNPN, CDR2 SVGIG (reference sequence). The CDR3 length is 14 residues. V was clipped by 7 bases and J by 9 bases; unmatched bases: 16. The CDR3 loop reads CAYSTKPRTGSYTF. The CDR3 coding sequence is TGTGCCTATTCCACTAAACCACGGACAGGGAGCTACACCTTC.

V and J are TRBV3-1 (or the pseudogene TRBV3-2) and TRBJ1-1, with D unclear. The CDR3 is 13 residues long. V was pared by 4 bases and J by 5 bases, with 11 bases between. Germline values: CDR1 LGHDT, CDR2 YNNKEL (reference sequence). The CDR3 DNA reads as TGTGCCAGCAGCCTCGACACTCGGACTGAAGCTTTCTTT. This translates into CASSLDTRTEAFF.